This T cell receptor beta chain is drawn from a study of T cells in Graves' hyperthyroidism and ophthalmopathy. TCR beta CDR3 sequences were amplified from RNA transcripts. TCR CDR3 underwent first-round RT-PCR with the HTBI primer set. Each CDR3 protein gets one entry after TCRdb re-called the multiplex PCR reads with MiXCR. The table has roughly 600,000 distinct CDR3 sequences, more than 14% seen once. This clonotype was seen a handful of times. Its target is unknown. Per germline, CDR1 SGHNT and CDR2 YYREEE (reference sequence). The CDR3 covers 12 residues. V was pared by 3 bases and J by 10 bases, with 11 bases between. Study observations and caveats: Most expanded thyroid clonotypes above 0.001 recurred in blood.

The sequenced material came from blood. The V call is TRBV5-4, the J call TRBJ2-1; D gene unclear. The origin of this receptor is a woman aged 50 to 60 with Graves' ophthalmopathy. In nucleotides, the CDR3 is TGTGCCAGCAGCTCAGGACCGGTGGAGCAGTTCTTC. This translates into CASSSGPVEQFF.